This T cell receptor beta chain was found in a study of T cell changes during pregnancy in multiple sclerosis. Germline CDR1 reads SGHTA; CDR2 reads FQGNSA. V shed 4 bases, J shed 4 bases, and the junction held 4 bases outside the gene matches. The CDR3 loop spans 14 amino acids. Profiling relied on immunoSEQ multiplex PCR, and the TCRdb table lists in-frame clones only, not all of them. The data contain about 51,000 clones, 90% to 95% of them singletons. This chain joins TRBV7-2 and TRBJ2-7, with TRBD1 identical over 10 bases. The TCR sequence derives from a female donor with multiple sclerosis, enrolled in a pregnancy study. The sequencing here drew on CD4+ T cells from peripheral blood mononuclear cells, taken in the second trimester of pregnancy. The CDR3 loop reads CASSSTGGGYEQYF. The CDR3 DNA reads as TGTGCCAGCAGCTCGACAGGGGGCGGGTACGAGCAGTACTTC.